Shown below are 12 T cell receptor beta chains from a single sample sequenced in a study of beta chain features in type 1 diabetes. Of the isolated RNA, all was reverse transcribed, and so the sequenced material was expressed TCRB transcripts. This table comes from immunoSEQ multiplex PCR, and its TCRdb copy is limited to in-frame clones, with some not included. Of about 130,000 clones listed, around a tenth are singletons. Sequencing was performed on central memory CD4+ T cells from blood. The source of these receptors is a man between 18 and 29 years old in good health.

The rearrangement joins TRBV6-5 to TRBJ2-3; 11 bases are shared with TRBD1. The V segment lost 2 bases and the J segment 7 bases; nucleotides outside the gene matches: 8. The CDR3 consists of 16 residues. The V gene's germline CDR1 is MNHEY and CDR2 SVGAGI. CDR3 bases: TGTGCCAGCAGTTACGGACAGGGGGCCTCGTCCTATACGCAGTATTTT. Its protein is CASSYGQGASSYTQYF.

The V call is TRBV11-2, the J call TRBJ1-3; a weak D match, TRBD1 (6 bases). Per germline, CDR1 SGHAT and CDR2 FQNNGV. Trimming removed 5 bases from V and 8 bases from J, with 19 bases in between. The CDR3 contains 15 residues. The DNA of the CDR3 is TGTGCCAGCAGCCCAAAGAGACAGGAGTGGGACACCATATATTTT. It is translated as CASSPKRQEWDTIYF.

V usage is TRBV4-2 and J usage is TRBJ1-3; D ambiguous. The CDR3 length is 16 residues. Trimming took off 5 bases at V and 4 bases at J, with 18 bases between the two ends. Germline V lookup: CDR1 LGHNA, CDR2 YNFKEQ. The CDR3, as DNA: TGTGCCAGCAGCTCCGAGGGTGTCCTATTCGGAAACACCATATATTTT. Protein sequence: CASSSEGVLFGNTIYF.

The CDR3 here is CASSLNSGVYNEQFF. The CDR3 region has the DNA TGTGCCAGCAGCTTAAATAGCGGGGTCTACAATGAGCAGTTCTTC. The chain carries TRBV7-2 and TRBJ2-1; 8 positions agree with TRBD2. V lost 2 bases, J lost 3 bases, and 3 bases stayed unmatched. Germline V gene sequence: CDR1 SGHTA, CDR2 FQGNSA. This CDR3 has 15 amino acids.

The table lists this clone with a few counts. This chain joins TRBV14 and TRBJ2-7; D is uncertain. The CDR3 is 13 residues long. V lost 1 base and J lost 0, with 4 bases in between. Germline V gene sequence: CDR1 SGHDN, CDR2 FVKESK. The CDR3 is CASSQALSYEQYF. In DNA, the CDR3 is TGTGCCAGCAGCCAAGCCCTCTCCTACGAGCAGTACTTC.

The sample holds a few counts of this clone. The CDR3 loop reads CASSEWMTSGNEQFF. In nucleotides, the CDR3 is TGTGCCAGCAGTGAATGGATGACTAGCGGCAATGAGCAGTTCTTC. The chain recombines TRBV25-1 with TRBJ2-1, with 9 nucleotides matching TRBD2. V shed 1 base, J shed 6 bases, and the junction held 4 bases outside the gene matches. CDR1 is MGHDK, CDR2 SYGVNS, per germline. This CDR3 has 15 residues.

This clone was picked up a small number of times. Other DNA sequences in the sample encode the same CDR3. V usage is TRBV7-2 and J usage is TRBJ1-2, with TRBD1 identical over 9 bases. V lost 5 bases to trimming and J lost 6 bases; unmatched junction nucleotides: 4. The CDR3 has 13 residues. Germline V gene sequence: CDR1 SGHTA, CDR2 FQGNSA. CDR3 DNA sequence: TGTGCCAGCAGCCCGGGACAGGGCCATGGCTACACCTTC. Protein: CASSPGQGHGYTF.

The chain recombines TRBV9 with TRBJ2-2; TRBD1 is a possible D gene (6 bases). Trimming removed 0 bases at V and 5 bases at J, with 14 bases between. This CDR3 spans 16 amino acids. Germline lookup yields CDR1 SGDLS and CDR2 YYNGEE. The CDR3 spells CASSVEGTQGTGELFF. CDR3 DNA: TGTGCCAGCAGCGTAGAAGGGACCCAGGGGACCGGGGAGCTGTTTTTT.

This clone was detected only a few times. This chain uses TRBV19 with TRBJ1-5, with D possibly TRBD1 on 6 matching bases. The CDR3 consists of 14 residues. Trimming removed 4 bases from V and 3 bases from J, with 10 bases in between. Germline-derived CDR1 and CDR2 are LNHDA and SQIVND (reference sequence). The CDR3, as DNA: TGTGCCAGTAGTACCGGACAGAACAATCAGCCCCAGCATTTT. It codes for CASSTGQNNQPQHF.

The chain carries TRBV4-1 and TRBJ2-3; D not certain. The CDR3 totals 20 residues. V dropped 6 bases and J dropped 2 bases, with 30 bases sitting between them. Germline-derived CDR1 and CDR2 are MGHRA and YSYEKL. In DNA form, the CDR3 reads TGCGCCAGCAGTAAGAGGATTCCGGAGACTCCGAGATCCAACACAGATACGCAGTATTTT. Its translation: CASSKRIPETPRSNTDTQYF.

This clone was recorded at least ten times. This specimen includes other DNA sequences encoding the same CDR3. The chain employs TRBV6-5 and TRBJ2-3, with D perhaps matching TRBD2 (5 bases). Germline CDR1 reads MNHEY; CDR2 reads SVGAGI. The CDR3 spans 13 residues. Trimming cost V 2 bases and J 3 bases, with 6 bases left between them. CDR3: CASSYRGTDTQYF. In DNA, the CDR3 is TGTGCCAGCAGTTACAGAGGGACAGATACGCAGTATTTT.

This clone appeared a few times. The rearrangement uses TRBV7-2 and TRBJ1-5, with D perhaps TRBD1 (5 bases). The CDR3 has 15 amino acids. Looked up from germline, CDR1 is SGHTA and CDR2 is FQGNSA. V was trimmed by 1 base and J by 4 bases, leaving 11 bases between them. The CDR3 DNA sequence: TGTGCCAGCAGCTTAGGGGGGGGAGCTAATCAGCCCCAGCATTTT. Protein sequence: CASSLGGGANQPQHF. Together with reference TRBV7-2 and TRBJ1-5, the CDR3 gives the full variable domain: GAGVSQSPSNKVTEKGKDVELRCDPISGHTALYWYRQSLGQGLEFLIYFQGNSAPDKSGLPSDRFSAERTGGSVSTLTIQRTQQEDSAVYLCASSLGGGANQPQHFGDGTRLSIL.